This T cell receptor beta chain is drawn from a study of identical twins. Whole-study findings and limits: Shared out-of-frame alpha sequences (those common to twins) showed excess low generation probability. Cord blood's abundant beta clonotypes had fewer insertions, unlike memory repertoires.

Each CDR3 protein is one row after TCRdb ran MiXCR on the 5' RACE reads. Among approximately 700,000 distinct CDR3 sequences listed, roughly 6.2% were seen once. As for this clonotype: The target antigen is unknown. Mismatch with germline at one junction end may stem from a read error.

Source material: naive T cells sorted from blood. The TCR originated in a man aged 18 to 30 in good health.

DNA of the CDR3: TGTGCCAGCAGCTTAGTTCAGGGCCCCCAGCACTTC. Its protein is CASSLVQGPQHF. The chain has TRBV7-8 and TRBJ2-4; possibly TRBD1 for D (5 bases). CDR3 length: 12 amino acids. Germline V gives CDR1 SGHVS, CDR2 FQNEAQ.